This T cell receptor beta chain was identified in a study of cytomegalovirus exposure and HLA in healthy donors. 13 Jbeta primers and 60 Vbeta primers were used for the PCR. Sequencing was performed with immunoSEQ multiplex PCR; in TCRdb, only in-frame clones are kept and a portion is missing. The data contain 130,000 or so clones, roughly 80% of them singletons. Study conclusions and caveats: Earlier findings revealed that most TCR beta V segments proved productive either about 87% or about 30% of the time. In a later analysis, HLA-C alleles had the fewest associated TCRs, DRB1 alleles the most.

With respect to this clone: Its antigen remains unidentified.

CDR1 is MNHNY and CDR2 is SVGAGI in the germline V gene (reference sequence). The CDR3 covers 15 residues. V was clipped by 6 bases and J by 5 bases; unmatched bases: 12. There were likely unrecorded immune exposures, though donors were nominally healthy when sampled. This sequence was found in a man between 40 and 49 years old in good health and CMV-seronegative. Sequencing input: PBMCs. The rearrangement links TRBV6-6 to TRBJ2-5; TRBD2 matches 7 bases. The CDR3 region is CASSDHRRGGETQYF. The CDR3 DNA follows: TGTGCCAGCAGCGACCATCGGAGGGGAGGGGAGACCCAGTACTTC.